A single sample is the source of the 14 T cell receptor beta chains below, sequenced in a study of blood T cell repertoires in COVID-19 (dated by TCRdb to 2020 to 2022). Libraries were constructed by the immunoSEQ multiplex PCR assay. The table comes from immuneACCESS by way of TCRdb, which keeps in-frame sequences with V and J called. Part of the clones is missing from these tables; in studies checked, under half for an unresolved V gene and the rest for unknown reasons. Recorded for this sample are roughly 98,000 clones; about 80% of them occurred a single time. Clones ranked in the top ten supply approximately 11% of the sample. The sequenced sample was peripheral blood. The receptors derive from a man in his 70s with active or convalescent COVID-19.

The table lists this clone with a count of one. The chain couples TRBV12-5 to TRBJ2-2; perhaps TRBD2 as D (5 bases). The CDR3 spans 17 residues. Per germline, CDR1 LGHNT and CDR2 FRNRAP. The V gene lost 2 bases and the J gene lost 6 bases, with 19 bases spanning the gap. In DNA form, the CDR3 reads TGTGCTAGTGGTTTGACCCCGGCCCAACTAGTTCCCGGGGAGCTGTTTTTT. Its translation: CASGLTPAQLVPGELFF.

The chain couples TRBV9 to TRBJ2-7; TRBD2 matches at 13 bases. There are 14 residues in the CDR3. The V segment lost 6 bases and the J segment 7 bases; nucleotides outside the gene matches: 7. Germline V CDR1 and CDR2: SGDLS, YYNGEE. This chain's CDR3 is CASTRGLAGIEQYF. DNA of the CDR3: TGTGCCAGCACCAGGGGACTAGCGGGGATTGAGCAGTACTTC.

The rearrangement links TRBV2 to TRBJ1-4, with TRBD1 matching over 9 bases. Per the germline V gene, CDR1 is SNHLY and CDR2 is FYNNEI. J was trimmed by 8 bases and V by 3 bases; bases with no gene match: 7. The CDR3 runs 15 residues. CDR3 loop: CASSDRGTGTEKLFF. In DNA form, the CDR3 reads TGTGCCAGCAGTGATAGGGGGACAGGGACCGAAAAACTGTTTTTT.

CDR3 coding DNA: TGTGCCAGCAGACTCCTAGGGGGATATGGTGAAAAACTGTTTTTT. As protein: CASRLLGGYGEKLFF. V usage is TRBV7-2 and J usage is TRBJ1-4; D might be TRBD1 (6 bases). The CDR3 has 15 amino acids. Trimming shortened V by 6 bases and J by 7 bases, and 18 bases separated the two germline ends. The germline V gene has CDR1 SGHTA and CDR2 FQGNSA.

This chain uses TRBV19 with TRBJ1-5, with a tentative D call TRBD1 (5 bases). The CDR3 is made up of 14 amino acids. With 7 bases removed from V and 0 bases from J, the gap between germline ends came to 10 bases. The germline CDR1 and CDR2 sequences are LNHDA and SQIVND (reference sequence). In DNA form, the CDR3 reads TGTGCCAGTAAGCAGGGTTATAGCAATCAGCCCCAGCATTTT. Residues: CASKQGYSNQPQHF.

The chain has TRBV9 and TRBJ1-1; 10 nucleotides agree with TRBD1. This CDR3 region has 14 residues. V lost 4 bases and J lost 3; bases outside the gene matches: 3. Germline CDR1 reads SGDLS; CDR2 reads YYNGEE. In nucleotides, the CDR3 is TGTGCCAGCAGCAGACAGGGGGCGGACACTGAAGCTTTCTTT. Amino acids: CASSRQGADTEAFF.

The V call is TRBV19, the J call TRBJ1-2; D remains ambiguous. The CDR3 extends over 13 amino acids. CDR1 and CDR2 (germline): LNHDA, SQIVND (reference sequence). Trimming cost V 5 bases and J 4 bases, with 11 bases left between them. The CDR3 spells CASSPKEIYGYTF. CDR3 DNA: TGTGCCAGTAGTCCTAAGGAGATCTATGGCTACACCTTC.

The V gene is TRBV25-1, the J gene TRBJ1-2, with TRBD1 identical over 7 bases. The CDR3 has 16 residues. V lost 5 bases and J lost 8; bases outside the gene matches: 17. Germline CDR1 and CDR2: MGHDK and SYGVNS. CDR3 sequence (DNA): TGTGCCAGCAGTAAGGGCCTGAGGGACAACAGGGGAGGCTACACCTTC. The encoded protein is CASSKGLRDNRGGYTF.

V is TRBV7-2 and J is TRBJ2-5; tentative D call: TRBD1 (5 bases). Germline V gene data show CDR1 as SGHTA and CDR2 as FQGNSA. This CDR3 spans 14 amino acids. V lost 1 base, J lost 6 bases, and 12 bases lay in between. Here the CDR3 DNA reads TGTGCCAGCAGCTTAGGAGAAAAGGGGAAGACCCAGTACTTC. Its translation: CASSLGEKGKTQYF.

The rearrangement links TRBV5-8 to TRBJ2-5, with 14 bases matching TRBD2. Trimming cost V 4 bases and J 2 bases; bases outside gene matches: 7. In germline, CDR1 is SGHTS, CDR2 YDEGEE. The CDR3 covers 17 residues. CDR3 in amino acids: CASSHGLAGGRQETQYF. For the CDR3, the DNA is TGTGCCAGCAGCCACGGACTAGCGGGGGGCAGGCAAGAGACCCAGTACTTC.

This chain's CDR3 is CASSQGGGAVYTEAFF. CDR3 sequence (DNA): TGTGCCAGCAGCCAAGGGGGAGGTGCGGTTTACACTGAAGCTTTCTTT. This chain joins TRBV4-2 and TRBJ1-1, with D hard to call. CDR1 is LGHNA and CDR2 is YNFKEQ in the germline V gene. The CDR3 contains 16 residues. Deletions cut 1 base from V and 3 bases from J, with 15 bases between.

Turning to this clone: Other DNA sequences from this sample encode an identical CDR3 as well. The J gene is TRBJ2-7, the V gene TRBV6-5; D is undetermined. The length of the CDR3 is 11 residues. The V end lost 6 bases, the J end lost 3 bases, and 6 bases lay between the germline ends. Germline V gene sequence: CDR1 MNHEY, CDR2 SVGAGI. The chain's CDR3 is CASRQYYEQYF. CDR3 sequence (DNA): TGTGCCAGCAGACAATACTACGAGCAGTACTTC.

This chain joins TRBV19 and TRBJ1-2, with no clear D. V lost 1 base to trimming and J lost 4 bases, with 7 bases between them. Germline V gives CDR1 LNHDA, CDR2 SQIVND (reference sequence). CDR3 length equals 13 residues. The CDR3 DNA reads TGTGCCAGTAGTATAGCGGGGATCTATGGCTACACCTTC. This sequence encodes CASSIAGIYGYTF.

Regarding this clone: One end of the junction is discordant with germline, which a read error may explain. The CDR3 sequence: CASSHWLDKQETQYF. Written as DNA, the CDR3 is TGTGCTAGCAGCCATTGGCTAGATAAACAAGAGACCCAGTACTTC. The gene calls are TRBV7-7 and TRBJ2-5; D uncertain. The CDR3 consists of 15 residues. Germline V lookup: CDR1 SSHAT, CDR2 FNYEAQ (reference sequence).